Presented here are 21 T cell receptor beta chains from one specimen sequenced in a study of technical replicates of blood from a handful of donors. Sequenced by immunoSEQ multiplex PCR; TCRdb stores in-frame clones only, minus some. The profile shows around 72,000 clones, 91% of them singletons. Material: T cells isolated from PBMCs. The receptor set was obtained from a human donor in good health. Some clones in this sample may be carry-over from other donors' samples.

This clone was found once. This rearrangement joins TRBV4-1 to TRBJ2-2, with D unresolved. Trimming removed 1 base at V and 3 bases at J, with 15 bases between. CDR3 length: 17 amino acids. Germline CDR1 MGHRA, CDR2 YSYEKL. The CDR3 reads CASSQGQARSHTGELFF. Written as DNA, the CDR3 is TGCGCCAGCAGCCAAGGTCAAGCGCGCTCCCACACCGGGGAGCTGTTTTTT.

This sequence joins TRBV6-1 and TRBJ2-7; TRBD2 matches at 8 bases. V lost 2 bases, J lost 3 bases, and 6 bases stayed unmatched. From germline, CDR1 is MNHNS and CDR2 SASEGT. CDR3 length: 15 amino acids. CDR3 nucleotides: TGTGCCAGCAGTGAATGGCCGGGAGGGAGCTACGAGCAGTACTTC. Translation: CASSEWPGGSYEQYF.

The chain recombines TRBV10-3 with TRBJ1-1; maybe TRBD1 (5 bases). Germline V gene sequence: CDR1 ENHRY, CDR2 SYGVKD. Trimming took 8 bases from V and 1 from J, leaving 20 bases between them. This CDR3 spans 16 amino acids. In DNA form, the CDR3 reads TGTGCCATCTCCTCAGCAGGGTCTACGTCGAACACTGAAGCTTTCTTT. Protein sequence: CAISSAGSTSNTEAFF.

This clone was found once. The CDR3 nucleotides read TGTGCCAGCAGCTTGTGGGGTAGGACAGTTGGGGTCTACGAGCAGTACTTC. It yields the protein CASSLWGRTVGVYEQYF. The chain joins TRBV5-6 to TRBJ2-7; a weak D match, TRBD1 (6 bases). In germline, CDR1 is SGHDT, CDR2 YYEEEE. The CDR3 is 17 amino acids. Trimming removed 1 base at V and 3 bases at J, with 20 bases between.

The V gene is TRBV27, the J gene TRBJ2-7, with D perhaps matching TRBD2 (6 bases). The CDR3 loop spans 12 amino acids. Trimming pared 6 bases from V and 7 bases from J, leaving 13 bases between. Germline V gives CDR1 MNHEY, CDR2 SMNVEV (reference sequence). Here the CDR3 reads CASRGGAREQYF. In nucleotides, the CDR3 is TGTGCCAGCAGGGGCGGGGCTCGGGAGCAGTACTTC.

This chain joins TRBV5-6 and TRBJ2-5; 11 bases fit TRBD1. V was clipped by 6 bases and J by 5 bases; unmatched bases: 15. This CDR3 is 17 amino acids long. The germline CDR1 and CDR2 sequences are SGHDT and YYEEEE. In DNA form, the CDR3 reads TGTGCCAGCATCAAAGAAGGGACAGGGGGGTCCGGGGAGACCCAGTACTTC. This encodes CASIKEGTGGSGETQYF.

The chain carries TRBV7-9 and TRBJ2-2; D is perhaps TRBD1 (5 bases). This CDR3 region has 16 residues. The germline CDR1 and CDR2 sequences are SEHNR and FQNEAQ (reference sequence). V lost 1 base and J 7 bases, leaving 16 bases between the germline ends. CDR3 residues: CASSLEPARVIGELFF. As DNA, the CDR3 is TGTGCCAGCAGCTTAGAACCAGCCAGGGTTATCGGGGAGCTGTTTTTT.

This clone was found a few times. CDR3 sequence: CASSLDRPQHF. For the CDR3, the DNA is TGTGCCAGCAGTCTAGACCGGCCCCAGCATTTT. The chain uses TRBV28 and TRBJ1-5; D unresolved. The CDR3 has 11 amino acids. The germline CDR1 and CDR2 sequences are MDHEN and SYDVKM. Trimming cost V 5 bases and J 9 bases, with 8 bases left between them.

The rearrangement links TRBV29-1 to TRBJ1-2; TRBD1 might be the D (5 bases). Germline loops: CDR1 SQVTM, CDR2 ANQGSEA. The CDR3 contains 15 residues. The ends were cut back, 0 bases at V and 3 bases at J, with 14 bases in the middle. The CDR3 loop reads CSVEDGEQAYYGYTF. CDR3 nucleotides: TGCAGCGTTGAAGATGGAGAACAGGCCTACTATGGCTACACCTTC.

The rearrangement joins TRBV5-1 to TRBJ1-2; tentatively, D is TRBD1 (6 bases). Trimming took 0 bases from V and 3 from J, leaving 21 bases between them. Germline values: CDR1 SGHRS, CDR2 YFSETQ. The CDR3 contains 18 residues. CDR3 nucleotides: TGCGCCAGCAGCTTGGGGGGGTGGACAGCACCCCGGGACTATGGCTACACCTTC. As protein: CASSLGGWTAPRDYGYTF. The full variable domain, its missing parts supplied by reference TRBV5-1 and TRBJ1-2, is KAGVTQTPRYLIKTRGQQVTLSCSPISGHRSVSWYQQTPGQGLQFLFEYFSETQRNKGNFPGRFSGRQFSNSRSEMNVSTLELGDSALYLCASSLGGWTAPRDYGYTFGSGTRLTVV.

This rearrangement joins TRBV5-1 to TRBJ1-4; D is undetermined. The V end lost 3 bases, the J end lost 6 bases, and 15 bases lay between the germline ends. CDR1 and CDR2 (germline): SGHRS, YFSETQ. The CDR3 runs 15 residues. CDR3 in amino acids: CASSSNPGSYEKLFF. CDR3 in DNA: TGCGCCAGCAGCTCGAACCCGGGGTCTTATGAAAAACTGTTTTTT.

On this clone: The germline gene is not matched at one end of the junction; a read error may be the cause. The rearrangement uses TRBV7-6 and TRBJ2-5, with D possibly TRBD2 on 7 matching bases. Germline lookup yields CDR1 SGHVS and CDR2 FNYEAQ. This CDR3 comprises 14 residues. CDR3 residues: CVSSLGGDRQTQYF. For the CDR3, the DNA is TGTGTCAGCAGCTTAGGGGGGGATCGACAGACCCAGTACTTC.

The chain recombines TRBV10-2 with TRBJ2-1; TRBD2 agrees at 12 bases. Germline V lookup: CDR1 WSHSY, CDR2 SAAADI. The CDR3 has 14 amino acids. V shed 3 bases, J shed 8 bases, and the junction held 2 bases outside the gene matches. This CDR3 reads CASSDLAGGDEQFF. The DNA of the CDR3 is TGCGCCAGCAGTGACCTAGCGGGGGGGGATGAGCAGTTCTTC.

The chain uses TRBV4-1 and TRBJ2-7, with TRBD1 as a possible D gene (5 bases). The CDR3 contains 16 residues. V dropped 1 base and J dropped 0 bases, with 13 bases sitting between them. CDR1 is MGHRA and CDR2 is YSYEKL in the germline V gene. The CDR3: CASSQGAGPSSYEQYF. The CDR3 nucleotides read TGCGCCAGCAGCCAAGGCGCAGGGCCGAGCTCCTACGAGCAGTACTTC.

This clone was detected once. The chain has TRBV6-5 and TRBJ2-7, with 7 bases fitting TRBD1. V trimming: 4 bases; J trimming: 4 bases; junction bases outside the gene matches: 7. CDR1 and CDR2 (germline): MNHEY, SVGAGI. The CDR3 runs to 14 residues. CDR3 in amino acids: CASSSPGGPYEQYF. Written as DNA, the CDR3 is TGTGCCAGCAGTTCACCAGGGGGTCCGTACGAGCAGTACTTC.

V and J are TRBV11-2 and TRBJ1-2; 8 positions agree with TRBD1. V shed 5 bases, J shed 4 bases, and the junction held 6 bases outside the gene matches. Germline V gene lookup returns CDR1 SGHAT and CDR2 FQNNGV. CDR3 size: 14 residues. CDR3 sequence: CASSPPGGSYGYTF. The CDR3 nucleotides are TGTGCCAGCAGCCCCCCAGGGGGCTCCTATGGCTACACCTTC.

This clone was observed a handful of times. The chain couples TRBV27 to TRBJ2-7; D perhaps matches TRBD2 (6 bases). Germline lookup yields CDR1 MNHEY and CDR2 SMNVEV (reference sequence). V shed 6 bases and J shed 6 bases, with 12 bases lying between them. This CDR3 contains 12 residues. The CDR3 DNA sequence: TGTGCCAGCAGGACGGGAGCATTCGAGCAGTACTTC. Encoded protein: CASRTGAFEQYF.

The V gene is TRBV7-9, the J gene TRBJ2-7, with D possibly TRBD2 on 6 matching bases. The V and J ends lost 2 bases and 0 bases respectively, with 11 bases between them. Germline-derived CDR1 and CDR2 are SEHNR and FQNEAQ (reference sequence). This CDR3 comprises 15 residues. DNA for the CDR3: TGTGCCAGCAGCTTACGGGACGGGAGCTCCTACGAGCAGTACTTC. Protein product: CASSLRDGSSYEQYF.

The chain employs TRBV6-1 and TRBJ2-7; perhaps TRBD1 as D (5 bases). This CDR3 is built from 15 residues. Trimming stripped 2 bases from V and 1 base from J, with 12 bases between. Germline V lookup: CDR1 MNHNS, CDR2 SASEGT. The DNA of the CDR3 is TGTGCCAGCAGTGAATTTGGCAGGGAATCCTACGAGCAGTACTTC. This gives the protein CASSEFGRESYEQYF.

This sequence joins TRBV30 and TRBJ2-2; no reliable D call. This CDR3 contains 14 residues. CDR1 and CDR2 from the germline V gene are GTSNPN and SVGIG (reference sequence). V was shortened by 2 bases and J by 3 bases, with 10 bases between the two germline ends. As DNA, the CDR3 is TGTGCCTGGAGTACTACTACCTACACCGGGGAGCTGTTTTTT. Translation gives CAWSTTTYTGELFF.

The chain employs TRBV29-1 and TRBJ2-5; TRBD1 matches 9 bases. Germline loops: CDR1 SQVTM, CDR2 ANQGSEA. The CDR3 has 13 amino acids. With V trimmed by 6 bases and J by 4 bases, 6 bases remained unmatched. CDR3 amino acids: CSVKDRGIETQYF. The CDR3 DNA reads TGCAGCGTCAAGGACAGGGGAATAGAGACCCAGTACTTC.